This TCR beta chain was obtained from a study of radiation and T cells in renal cell carcinoma. Notes on the study in general: No pretreatment tumor biopsies were available for baseline clonotypes.

Regarding time point: blood 4 weeks post-SBRT, at nephrectomy. The sample's treatment: 15 Gy SBRT to primary tumor, nephrectomy 4 weeks later. Nephrectomy followed 15 Gy stereotactic body radiation by 4 weeks. Assay: immunoSEQ multiplex PCR; the TCRdb copy retains only in-frame clones and omits some. The sample lists roughly 58,000 clones, more than 60% occurring once. The length of the CDR3 is 13 residues. The trim removed 1 base at V and 8 bases at J, leaving 4 bases unmatched. CDR1 is SGHVS, CDR2 FQNEAQ, per germline. In regard to this clone: The antigen is unknown.

The sample in question was blood, obtained from a patient whose treatment included radiotherapy and nephrectomy. This clonotype originated in a man in his 60s with renal cell carcinoma. The V gene is TRBV7-8, the J gene TRBJ1-1; the match to TRBD1 covers 7 bases. CDR3 DNA: TGTGCCAGCAGCTTAGTGGCGACAGGGGAAGCTTTCTTT. Encoded protein: CASSLVATGEAFF.